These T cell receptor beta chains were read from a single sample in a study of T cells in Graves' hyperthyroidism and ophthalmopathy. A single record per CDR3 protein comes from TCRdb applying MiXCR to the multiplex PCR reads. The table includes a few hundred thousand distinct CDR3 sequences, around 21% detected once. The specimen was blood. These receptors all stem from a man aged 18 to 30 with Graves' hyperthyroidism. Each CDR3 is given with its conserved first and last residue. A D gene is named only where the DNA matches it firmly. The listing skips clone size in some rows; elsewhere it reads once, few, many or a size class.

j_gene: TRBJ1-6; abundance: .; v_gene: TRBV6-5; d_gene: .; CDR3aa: CASSISGMSYNSPLHF; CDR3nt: TGTGCCAGCAGTATCTCGGGGATGTCCTATAATTCACCCCTCCACTTT
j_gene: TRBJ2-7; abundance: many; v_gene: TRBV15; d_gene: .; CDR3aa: CATSTGEVDDYEQYF; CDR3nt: TGTGCCACCAGCACGGGGGAGGTTGACGACTACGAGCAGTACTTC
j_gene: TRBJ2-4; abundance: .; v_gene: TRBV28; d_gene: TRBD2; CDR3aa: CASTDLWGGGNIQYF; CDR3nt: TGTGCCAGCACCGACTTGTGGGGGGGAGGAAACATTCAGTACTTC
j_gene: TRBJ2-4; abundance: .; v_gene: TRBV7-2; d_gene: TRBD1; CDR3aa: CASSLAGQTVNIQYF; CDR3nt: TGTGCCAGCAGCTTAGCGGGACAGACAGTAAACATTCAGTACTTC
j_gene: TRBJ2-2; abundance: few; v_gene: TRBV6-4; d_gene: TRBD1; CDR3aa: CASSETGDTGELFF; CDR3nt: TGTGCCAGCAGTGAGACAGGGGACACCGGGGAGCTGTTTTTT
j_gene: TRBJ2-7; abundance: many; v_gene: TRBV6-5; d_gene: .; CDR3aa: CASSYKGVPPYEQYF; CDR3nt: TGTGCCAGCAGTTATAAGGGGGTCCCGCCCTACGAGCAGTACTTC
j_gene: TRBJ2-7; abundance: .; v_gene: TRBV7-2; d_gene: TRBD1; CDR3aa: CASSRSGTGTNEQYF; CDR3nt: TGTGCCAGCAGCCGTTCCGGGACAGGGACCAACGAGCAGTACTTC
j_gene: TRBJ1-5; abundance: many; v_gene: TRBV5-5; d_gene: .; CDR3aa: CASSLVGGNSNQPQHF; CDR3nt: TGTGCCAGCAGCTTGGTTGGAGGTAATAGCAATCAGCCCCAGCATTTT
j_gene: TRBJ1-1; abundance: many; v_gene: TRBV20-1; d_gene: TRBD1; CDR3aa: CSARLGQGFSEAFF; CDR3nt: TGCAGTGCCCGTTTGGGACAGGGGTTTTCTGAAGCTTTCTTT
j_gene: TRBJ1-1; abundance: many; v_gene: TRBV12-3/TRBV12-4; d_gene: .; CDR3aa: CASSLSGRTNTEAFF; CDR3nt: TGTGCCAGCAGCCTATCGGGACGGACGAACACTGAAGCTTTCTTT
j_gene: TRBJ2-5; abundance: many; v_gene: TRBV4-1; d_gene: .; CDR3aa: CASSQDGGPLGFQETQYF; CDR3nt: TGCGCCAGCAGCCAAGATGGGGGACCCCTTGGGTTCCAAGAGACCCAGTACTTC
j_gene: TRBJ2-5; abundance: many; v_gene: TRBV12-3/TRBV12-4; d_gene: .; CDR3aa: CASSLQGEETQYF; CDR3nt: TGTGCCAGCAGTCTCCAGGGCGAAGAGACCCAGTACTTC
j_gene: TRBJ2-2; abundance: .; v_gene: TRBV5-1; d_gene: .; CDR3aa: CASSRDLGNTGELFF; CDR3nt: TGCGCCAGCAGCCGGGACTTGGGGAACACCGGGGAGCTGTTTTTT
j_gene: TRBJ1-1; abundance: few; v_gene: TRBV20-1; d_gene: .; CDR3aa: CSANRVKNTEAFF; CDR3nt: TGCAGTGCCAACAGGGTAAAGAACACTGAAGCTTTCTTT
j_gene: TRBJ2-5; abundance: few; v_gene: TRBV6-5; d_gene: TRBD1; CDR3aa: CASSCIGTGGETQYF; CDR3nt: TGTGCCAGCAGTTGCATTGGGACAGGGGGAGAGACCCAGTACTTC
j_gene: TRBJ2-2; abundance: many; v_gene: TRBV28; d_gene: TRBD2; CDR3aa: CASSVGGVGGELFF; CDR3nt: TGTGCCAGCAGTGTCGGGGGGGTTGGCGGGGAGCTGTTTTTT
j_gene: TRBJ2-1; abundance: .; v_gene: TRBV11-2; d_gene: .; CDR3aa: CASSPLGARPYNEQFF; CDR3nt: TGTGCCAGCAGCCCCCTCGGGGCCAGGCCCTACAATGAGCAGTTCTTC
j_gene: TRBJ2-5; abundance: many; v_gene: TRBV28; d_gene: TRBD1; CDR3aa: CASSYRGSVETQYF; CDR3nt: TGTGCCAGCAGTTACAGGGGTAGTGTCGAGACCCAGTACTTC
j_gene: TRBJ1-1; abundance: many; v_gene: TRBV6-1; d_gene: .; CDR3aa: CASSEYEGTEAFF; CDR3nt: TGTGCCAGCAGTGAATATGAGGGCACTGAAGCTTTCTTT
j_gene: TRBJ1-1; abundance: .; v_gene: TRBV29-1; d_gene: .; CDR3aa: CSATPGHKNTEAFF; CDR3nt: TGCAGCGCTACCCCGGGACACAAGAACACTGAAGCTTTCTTT